A selection of T cell receptor beta chains follows, all from one sample in a study of cytotoxic CD8 clonotypes in ibrutinib-treated CLL. Clones were read by immunoSEQ multiplex PCR, and TCRdb kept only the in-frame ones, dropping some. This sample has 110,000 or so clones, with more than 55% found just once. The sequencing used PBMCs, collected after 24 months of ibrutinib treatment. The receptors stem from a human donor with chronic lymphocytic leukemia. CDR3s include the opening cysteine and the closing phenylalanine or tryptophan. Each record gives: CDR3 DNA, CDR3 protein, clone size, V gene, D gene, J gene. A D gene is named only where the DNA matches it firmly. Some rows have no size entry. The others give once, few or many, or a class for an expanded clone.

TGTGCCTGGAGACAGGGTTTGGGTCAGCCCCAGCATTTT	CAWRQGLGQPQHF	many	TRBV30	.	TRBJ1-5
TGCGCCAGCAGCCTACAGGGGCTGTCTAATGAAAAACTGTTTTTT	CASSLQGLSNEKLFF	.	TRBV10-2	TRBD1	TRBJ1-4
TGTGCCACCAGCAATAGCGGGGGGAGGGATACGCAGTATTTT	CATSNSGGRDTQYF	.	TRBV15	TRBD2	TRBJ2-3
TGTGCCAGCAGGGAGTGGGGACAGTACACAGATACGCAGTATTTT	CASREWGQYTDTQYF	.	TRBV6-1	TRBD1	TRBJ2-3
TGTGCCTGGAGTTTTTCCTCTGGAAACACCATATATTTT	CAWSFSSGNTIYF	.	TRBV30	.	TRBJ1-3
TGTGCCAGCCGGCTAGCGGGGGGGCCCTCTACGCAGTATTTT	CASRLAGGPSTQYF	.	TRBV7-2	TRBD2	TRBJ2-3
.	CASSGYFGETQYF	few	TRBV6-1	.	TRBJ2-5
TGTGCCACCAGCAGAGTCGGAGGAGATAATCAGCCCCAGCATTTT	CATSRVGGDNQPQHF	few	TRBV15	.	TRBJ1-5
TGTGCCTGCCGGCCGGGACAGGGGGCGTTGGAGACCCAGTACTTC	CACRPGQGALETQYF	once	TRBV30	TRBD1	TRBJ2-5
TGTGCCAGCAGTTACTCAGGACTAGCGGGGAAAAATGAGCAGTTCTTC	CASSYSGLAGKNEQFF	.	TRBV6-5	TRBD2	TRBJ2-1
TGCAGCGTGGTGGAGGTTGGGGCGATGAACACTGAAGCTTTCTTT	CSVVEVGAMNTEAFF	few	TRBV29-1	.	TRBJ1-1
TGTGCCAGCAGCCCTCTCCTCGGGGGGGCCGGGGAGACCCAGTACTTC	CASSPLLGGAGETQYF	.	TRBV9	TRBD2	TRBJ2-5
TGTGCCACCGAGCAGAAGCACACCTACGAGCAGTACTTC	CATEQKHTYEQYF	.	TRBV6-1	.	TRBJ2-7
TGTGCCAGCAGTGAAGTGGCAGCAACTAATGAAAAACTGTTTTTT	CASSEVAATNEKLFF	.	TRBV6-1	.	TRBJ1-4
TGTGCCAGCGAAGGCAGAAACACCATATATTTT	CASEGRNTIYF	.	TRBV2	.	TRBJ1-3
TGTGCCTGGAGTCCTAAAGTCAAGTACGAGCAGTACTTC	CAWSPKVKYEQYF	few	TRBV30	.	TRBJ2-7
TGTGCCAGCAGCTTAATAGCGGGGGGTTCCTACGAGCAGTACTTC	CASSLIAGGSYEQYF	.	TRBV7-3	TRBD2	TRBJ2-7
TGTGCCAGCAGCTTAGTTGGGGGGTCACAAAGTCGAGCCAAAAACATTCAGTACTTC	CASSLVGGSQSRAKNIQYF	.	TRBV7-9	.	TRBJ2-4
TGTGCCAGCAGCTTACAGGGGAGGGGCAATCAGCCCCAGCATTTT	CASSLQGRGNQPQHF	.	TRBV7-6	.	TRBJ1-5
TGTGCCAGCACCCAACAGGCGAACACTGAAGCTTTCTTT	CASTQQANTEAFF	few	TRBV7-9	.	TRBJ1-1